This entry concerns a single TCR beta chain. Its antigen is as yet unknown. The CDR3 runs 15 residues. Germline V gives CDR1 SGHTA, CDR2 FQGNSA. The germline V and J ends were trimmed by 5 bases and 0 bases, with 13 bases remaining between them. The data were taken from a study of tumor-infiltrating lymphocytes in localized non-small cell lung cancer. Study as a whole: Tumor tissue and non-adjacent uninvolved lung came from each patient. Study-wide findings and caveats: Available tissue quantity limited TCR sequencing to a patient subset. Different pieces of the same tissue were used for each assay.

Assay: immunoSEQ multiplex PCR; the TCRdb copy retains only in-frame clones and omits some. The sample contains about 8,000 clones, around 60% of which appear only once. This sequence originates from a human donor with non-small cell lung cancer. This sequence joins TRBV7-2 and TRBJ1-1; perhaps TRBD1 as D (6 bases). The material sequenced was uninvolved lung tissue not adjacent to the tumor. The CDR3 DNA is TGTGCCAGCAGCCCGCGGGGACAAGTGAACACTGAAGCTTTCTTT. It codes for CASSPRGQVNTEAFF.